The 28 T cell receptor beta chains below were found in one sample sequenced in a study of blood T cell repertoires in COVID-19. Using immunoSEQ multiplex PCR, the repertoire was profiled, and TCRdb retains in-frame clones only, with some absent. The data contain roughly 200,000 clones, around 84% of them singletons. The specimen sequenced was peripheral blood. These receptors all stem from a woman at least 80 years old with COVID-19, enrolled during active disease.

V and J are TRBV3-1 (or the pseudogene TRBV3-2) and TRBJ1-4; 8 bases agree with TRBD1. This CDR3 has 15 residues. Germline CDR1 is LGHDT and CDR2 is YNNKEL (reference sequence). V trimming: 4 bases; J trimming: 3 bases; junction bases outside the gene matches: 4. The CDR3 bases are TGTGCCAGCAGCCTAAGGACAGGGCCTAATGAAAAACTGTTTTTT. Amino acids: CASSLRTGPNEKLFF.

The chain carries TRBV7-9 and TRBJ2-7, with D maybe TRBD1 (5 bases). CDR3 length: 14 amino acids. Germline values: CDR1 SEHNR, CDR2 FQNEAQ (reference sequence). V was clipped by 3 bases and J by 2 bases, with 11 bases between them. Written as DNA, the CDR3 is TGTGCCAGCAGCTTCTGGGGCGCTACCTACGAGCAGTACTTC. Amino acid sequence: CASSFWGATYEQYF. The full variable domain, its missing parts supplied by reference TRBV7-9 and TRBJ2-7, is DTGVSQNPRHKITKRGQNVTFRCDPISEHNRLYWYRQTLGQGPEFLTYFQNEAQLEKSRLLSDRFSAERPKGSFSTLEIQRTEQGDSAMYLCASSFWGATYEQYFGPGTRLTVT.

V gene TRBV19 combines with J gene TRBJ1-5, with a possible D match to TRBD1 (5 bases). The CDR3 has 17 amino acids. V was shortened by 6 bases and J by 2 bases, with 20 bases between the two germline ends. Germline V gene data show CDR1 as LNHDA and CDR2 as SQIVND (reference sequence). CDR3 sequence (DNA): TGTGCCAGTAGCTGGCTAATATCGGGGGAGGGCAATCAGCCCCAGCATTTT. Translating gives CASSWLISGEGNQPQHF.

The sample holds one count of this clone. The gene calls are TRBV18 and TRBJ1-1, with D possibly matching TRBD1 (5 bases). Germline V gene data show CDR1 as KGHSH and CDR2 as LQKENI. This CDR3 spans 13 amino acids. The ends were cut back, 4 bases at V and 5 bases at J, with 11 bases in the middle. The chain's CDR3 is CASSRSGETEAFF. CDR3 coding DNA: TGTGCCAGCTCACGGTCGGGGGAGACTGAAGCTTTCTTT.

The chain couples TRBV30 to TRBJ2-1; the D gene is possibly TRBD1 (6 bases). CDR3 size: 13 residues. With 7 bases removed from V and 6 bases from J, the gap between germline ends came to 16 bases. Per the germline V gene, CDR1 is GTSNPN and CDR2 is SVGIG (reference sequence). For the CDR3, the DNA is TGTGCCTCCTCCGTGTGGGGGCGCAATGAGCAGTTCTTC. Protein product: CASSVWGRNEQFF.

V gene TRBV9 combines with J gene TRBJ2-3; TRBD2 matches at 16 bases. CDR3 size: 19 residues. Trimming at V came to 4 bases and at J to 0 bases, leaving 8 bases not matched to a gene. Germline-derived CDR1 and CDR2 are SGDLS and YYNGEE. This chain's CDR3 is CASSPGTSGGAGSTDTQYF. The CDR3 DNA sequence: TGTGCCAGCAGCCCCGGGACTAGCGGGGGGGCCGGGAGCACAGATACGCAGTATTTT.

The J gene is TRBJ1-2, the V gene TRBV19; D is uncertain. The germline V gene has CDR1 LNHDA and CDR2 SQIVND (reference sequence). V gave up 2 bases and J gave up 5 bases, with 21 bases separating them. The CDR3 is 17 amino acids. CDR3: CASSIILTERLLYGYTF. The CDR3 nucleotides read TGTGCCAGTAGTATAATTCTGACGGAGCGCCTATTATATGGCTACACCTTC.

The V gene is TRBV9, the J gene TRBJ1-1; D is unclear. This CDR3 has 13 amino acids. CDR1 is SGDLS and CDR2 is YYNGEE in the germline V gene. V was shortened by 0 bases and J by 0 bases, with 3 bases between the two germline ends. CDR3 amino acids: CASSVALNTEAFF. Written as DNA, the CDR3 is TGTGCCAGCAGCGTAGCGTTGAACACTGAAGCTTTCTTT.

The chain combines TRBV20-1 with TRBJ2-1; maybe TRBD2 (6 bases). The germline V gene has CDR1 DFQATT and CDR2 SNEGSKA (reference sequence). Deletions cut 3 bases from V and 8 bases from J, with 11 bases between. The CDR3 sequence is 12 residues long. The CDR3 region has the DNA TGCAGTGCTAGTGATTGGGGGGATGAGCAGTTCTTC. Translated, it gives CSASDWGDEQFF.

The chain couples TRBV12-3 or TRBV12-4 to TRBJ1-1, with D uncertain. Trimming shortened V by 9 bases and J by 3 bases, and 14 bases separated the two germline ends. CDR3 length: 13 amino acids. The CDR3 spells CARKSRSDTEAFF. CDR3 sequence (DNA): TGTGCCAGGAAAAGTAGGAGCGACACTGAAGCTTTCTTT.

The chain combines TRBV11-2 with TRBJ1-5; D ambiguous. Germline loops: CDR1 SGHAT, CDR2 FQNNGV. V was clipped by 3 bases and J by 5 bases, with 8 bases between them. The CDR3 has 13 amino acids. CDR3: CASSFMADQPQHF. CDR3 DNA sequence: TGTGCCAGCAGCTTTATGGCCGATCAGCCCCAGCATTTT. Together with reference TRBV11-2 and TRBJ1-5, the CDR3 gives the full variable domain: EAGVAQSPRYKIIEKRQSVAFWCNPISGHATLYWYQQILGQGPKLLIQFQNNGVVDDSQLPKDRFSAERLKGVDSTLKIQPAKLEDSAVYLCASSFMADQPQHFGDGTRLSIL.

The chain links TRBV5-4 to TRBJ1-2; 7 bases match TRBD1. V lost 4 bases and J lost 4; bases outside the gene matches: 10. The CDR3 runs 15 residues. Germline V gene lookup returns CDR1 SGHNT and CDR2 YYREEE (reference sequence). This chain's CDR3 is CASSPVGGLGYGYTF. CDR3 DNA sequence: TGTGCCAGCAGCCCGGTAGGGGGCTTGGGCTATGGCTACACCTTC.

This clone has just a few counts. The rearrangement uses TRBV4-1 and TRBJ2-1, with TRBD2 as a possible D gene (5 bases). The CDR3 length is 17 residues. Deletions cut 1 base from V and 7 bases from J, with 20 bases between. CDR1 is MGHRA and CDR2 is YSYEKL in the germline V gene. In DNA, the CDR3 is TGCGCCAGCAGCCAAGGTTCAGTGCGACTACCTAGGAATGAGCAGTTCTTC. It encodes CASSQGSVRLPRNEQFF.

This chain uses TRBV28 with TRBJ2-1; possibly TRBD2 for D (6 bases). The germline gives CDR1 MDHEN, CDR2 SYDVKM. The CDR3 has 16 residues. V dropped 3 bases and J dropped 5 bases, with 17 bases sitting between them. CDR3 region: CASSFSGQGRHNEQFF. The CDR3 nucleotides are TGTGCCAGCAGTTTTAGCGGCCAGGGTAGACACAATGAGCAGTTCTTC.

CDR3 residues: CASSDVGQGVGGANVLTF. The DNA of the CDR3 is TGTGCCAGTAGTGATGTAGGACAGGGGGTAGGAGGGGCCAACGTCCTGACTTTC. This chain joins TRBV19 and TRBJ2-6; 10 nucleotides match TRBD1. The CDR3 extends over 18 amino acids. Per the germline V gene, CDR1 is LNHDA and CDR2 is SQIVND (reference sequence). Germline trimming cut 5 bases from V and 4 bases from J; bases unmatched to any gene: 11.

The chain combines TRBV10-3 with TRBJ2-3, with a weak D call TRBD1 (5 bases). Germline CDR1 and CDR2: ENHRY and SYGVKD. Trimming removed 6 bases at V and 2 bases at J, with 9 bases between. This CDR3 contains 13 residues. CDR3 residues: CAISLQVTDTQYF. As DNA, the CDR3 is TGTGCCATCAGCTTACAGGTCACAGATACGCAGTATTTT.

This CDR3 is CASSLRRTGARGGYTF. The CDR3 DNA is TGTGCCAGCAGTTTACGAAGGACAGGGGCAAGGGGTGGCTACACCTTC. The chain has TRBV28 and TRBJ1-2; 9 nucleotides line up with TRBD1. Germline values: CDR1 MDHEN, CDR2 SYDVKM. V was clipped by 2 bases and J by 7 bases; unmatched bases: 11. This CDR3 contains 16 residues.

The V call is TRBV5-4, the J call TRBJ1-1; maybe TRBD1 (5 bases). Trimming removed 3 bases at V and 7 bases at J, with 13 bases between. The CDR3 sequence is 13 residues long. Germline V lookup: CDR1 SGHNT, CDR2 YYREEE (reference sequence). CDR3 region: CASSSDPTDEAFF. The CDR3 nucleotides read TGTGCCAGCAGCTCGGATCCGACAGATGAAGCTTTCTTT.

The DNA for the CDR3 is TGTGCCAGCAGTGACGGCAGTCCGGGAAACACCATATATTTT. Translation gives CASSDGSPGNTIYF. V usage is TRBV6-4 and J usage is TRBJ1-3; D uncertain. The CDR3 totals 14 residues. V dropped 2 bases and J dropped 4 bases, with 9 bases sitting between them. Per germline, CDR1 MRHNA and CDR2 SNTAGT.

The chain joins TRBV20-1 to TRBJ1-2, with TRBD1 as a possible D gene (5 bases). CDR3 length: 11 amino acids. V lost 6 bases, J lost 3 bases, and 8 bases lay in between. Germline V gene data show CDR1 as DFQATT and CDR2 as SNEGSKA (reference sequence). The CDR3 bases are TGCAGTGCGGGGGGGGACTATGGCTACACCTTC. Translated, it gives CSAGGDYGYTF.

The chain employs TRBV7-8 and TRBJ2-1, with TRBD1 matching 9 bases. The J segment lost 5 bases and the V segment lost 1 base, leaving 6 bases of the junction unmatched. The CDR3 totals 16 residues. Germline values: CDR1 SGHVS, CDR2 FQNEAQ. The CDR3 bases are TGTGCCAGCAGCTTAGTAGACAGGGGGGGCCACAATGAGCAGTTCTTC. Translation: CASSLVDRGGHNEQFF.

The rearrangement links TRBV3-1 (or the pseudogene TRBV3-2) to TRBJ2-3; no firm D call. CDR1 and CDR2 from the germline V gene are LGHDT and YNNKEL (reference sequence). The CDR3 contains 13 residues. Trimming cost V 3 bases and J 4 bases, with 8 bases left between them. The CDR3: CASSHSRADTQYF. CDR3 coding DNA: TGTGCCAGCAGCCACTCCCGGGCAGATACGCAGTATTTT.

V usage is TRBV30 and J usage is TRBJ1-4; 7 positions agree with TRBD1. The CDR3 length is 14 residues. In germline, CDR1 is GTSNPN, CDR2 SVGIG (reference sequence). V lost 2 bases, J lost 4 bases, and 4 bases stayed unmatched. The CDR3 sequence: CAWSTGQVNEKLFF. The CDR3 nucleotides read TGTGCCTGGAGTACCGGACAGGTTAATGAAAAACTGTTTTTT.

The chain carries TRBV20-1 and TRBJ1-5; D is uncertain. The CDR3 runs to 11 residues. Deletions cut 2 bases from V and 9 bases from J, with 8 bases between. Per the germline V gene, CDR1 is DFQATT and CDR2 is SNEGSKA (reference sequence). This CDR3 is CSARFGGPQHF. The CDR3 DNA is TGCAGTGCTAGATTCGGTGGGCCCCAGCATTTT.

This clone came up once. The chain joins TRBV28 to TRBJ1-5, with D possibly TRBD1 on 5 matching bases. Germline values: CDR1 MDHEN, CDR2 SYDVKM. Trimming shortened V by 2 bases and J by 6 bases, and 17 bases separated the two germline ends. This CDR3 region has 16 residues. CDR3 nucleotides: TGTGCCAGCAGTTTAAAAGGGGTAAGGGGTACTCAGCCCCAGCATTTT. Translating gives CASSLKGVRGTQPQHF.

This sequence joins TRBV30 and TRBJ2-7; TRBD2 is a possible D gene (6 bases). Germline V gene data show CDR1 as GTSNPN and CDR2 as SVGIG (reference sequence). V lost 1 base to trimming and J lost 2 bases, with 9 bases between them. The CDR3 totals 13 residues. The CDR3 protein is CAWSGGVAYEQYF. The CDR3 DNA reads as TGTGCCTGGAGTGGGGGGGTAGCCTACGAGCAGTACTTC. The complete variable domain, with remaining parts taken from reference TRBV30 and TRBJ2-7, reads SQTIHQWPATLVQPVGSPLSLECTVEGTSNPNLYWYRQAAGRGLQLLFYSVGIGQISSEVPQNLSASRPQDRQFILSSKKLLLSDSGFYLCAWSGGVAYEQYFGPGTRLTVT.

The chain recombines TRBV27 with TRBJ1-1; D is perhaps TRBD1 (6 bases). Germline assignment: CDR1 MNHEY and CDR2 SMNVEV (reference sequence). The CDR3 loop spans 15 amino acids. The V and J ends lost 8 bases and 1 base respectively, with 17 bases between them. The CDR3 reads CASRDKPPPNTEAFF. In DNA form, the CDR3 reads TGTGCCAGCCGGGACAAACCCCCCCCGAACACTGAAGCTTTCTTT.

The chain couples TRBV19 to TRBJ1-2, with D unclear. The germline V gene encodes CDR1 LNHDA and CDR2 SQIVND (reference sequence). This CDR3 spans 15 amino acids. V dropped 8 bases and J dropped 8 bases, with 24 bases sitting between them. In DNA form, the CDR3 reads TGTGCCAGTTCCGCCCTGGGAGGCTCCCCTGCCGGCTACACCTTC. It is translated as CASSALGGSPAGYTF.